The next 18 T cell receptor beta chains were all read from a single sample in a study of T cell repertoires and Cas9 in healthy adults. The method was immunoSEQ multiplex PCR; TCRdb's version includes in-frame clones alone and lacks a portion of them. Of fewer than 25,000 clones listed, about 90% are singletons. The sequenced sample consisted of CD4+ effector T cells (CD127+, CD25-, CD137-, CD154-) from PBMCs; culture status not recorded. These TCRs come from a human donor in good health.

CDR3 nucleotides: TGTGCCAGCAGCTTAGAGGCAGCCCTCTCTGGAAACACCATATATTTT. Its protein is CASSLEAALSGNTIYF. The chain uses TRBV7-2 and TRBJ1-3; D ambiguous. Germline CDR1 and CDR2: SGHTA and FQGNSA. Trimming stripped 1 base from V and 0 bases from J, with 10 bases between. There are 16 residues in the CDR3.

This sequence joins TRBV14 and TRBJ1-2, with no clear D. The germline gives CDR1 SGHDN, CDR2 FVKESK. V was clipped by 0 bases and J by 8 bases, with 10 bases between them. The CDR3 contains 13 residues. In DNA, the CDR3 is TGTGCCAGCAGCCAAGATGCGGGTTGGGGCTACACCTTC. Protein: CASSQDAGWGYTF.

The chain is built from TRBV18 and TRBJ1-4; D is perhaps TRBD1 (6 bases). Germline V gene sequence: CDR1 KGHSH, CDR2 LQKENI. This CDR3 region has 16 residues. V was clipped by 0 bases and J by 5 bases, with 13 bases between them. The DNA for the CDR3 is TGTGCCAGCTCACCACCGGGGGGGCAGCGGAATGAAAAACTGTTTTTT. It encodes CASSPPGGQRNEKLFF.

The chain has TRBV28 and TRBJ1-1; D is uncertain. Looked up from germline, CDR1 is MDHEN and CDR2 is SYDVKM. The CDR3 is 12 residues long. Trimming left V 2 bases short and J 6 bases short, with 7 bases between. Here the CDR3 DNA reads TGTGCCAGCAGTTTAAGGGCGGCTGAAGCTTTCTTT. It encodes CASSLRAAEAFF.

The rearrangement uses TRBV4-2 and TRBJ2-3; D tentatively fits TRBD1 or TRBD2 (5 bases each). V lost 1 base and J 5 bases, leaving 16 bases between the germline ends. CDR1 LGHNA and CDR2 YNFKEQ come from the germline V gene. This CDR3 region has 16 residues. The CDR3: CASSQVVGTGEDTQYF. The CDR3 bases are TGTGCCAGCAGCCAAGTGGTAGGGACGGGCGAAGATACGCAGTATTTT.

This sequence joins TRBV5-1 and TRBJ2-5, with D possibly matching TRBD2 (6 bases). CDR1 and CDR2 from the germline V gene are SGHRS and YFSETQ. The CDR3 is made up of 15 amino acids. V lost 6 bases to trimming and J lost 5 bases, with 20 bases between them. CDR3 region: CASTQAQGLGETQYF. The CDR3 DNA sequence: TGCGCCAGCACTCAGGCGCAGGGACTCGGGGAGACCCAGTACTTC.

V usage is TRBV15 and J usage is TRBJ2-3; D not certain. CDR1 is LNHNV, CDR2 YYDKDF, per germline (reference sequence). The CDR3 is 14 amino acids. The germline V and J ends were trimmed by 0 bases and 3 bases, with 7 bases remaining between them. Here the CDR3 reads CATSREGLTDTQYF. DNA of the CDR3: TGTGCCACCAGCAGAGAAGGGCTGACAGATACGCAGTATTTT.

The chain joins TRBV28 to TRBJ2-6; no clear D. Germline CDR1 and CDR2: MDHEN and SYDVKM. The CDR3 totals 14 residues. Trimming stripped 10 bases from V and 2 bases from J, with 12 bases between. The CDR3 region is CAIDMSPGANVLTF. In nucleotides, the CDR3 is TGTGCCATCGACATGAGTCCTGGGGCCAACGTCCTGACTTTC.

The chain uses TRBV30 and TRBJ2-7; D is uncertain. Looked up from germline, CDR1 is GTSNPN and CDR2 is SVGIG (reference sequence). The CDR3 runs 12 residues. Trimming removed 1 base at V and 6 bases at J, with 10 bases between. Here the CDR3 reads CAWSAMTGEQYF. CDR3 DNA sequence: TGTGCCTGGAGTGCTATGACCGGCGAGCAGTACTTC. The full variable domain, its missing parts supplied by reference TRBV30 and TRBJ2-7, is SQTIHQWPATLVQPVGSPLSLECTVEGTSNPNLYWYRQAAGRGLQLLFYSVGIGQISSEVPQNLSASRPQDRQFILSSKKLLLSDSGFYLCAWSAMTGEQYFGPGTRLTVT.

A word on this clone: Additional DNA sequences in this sample encode the identical CDR3. V and J are TRBV15 and TRBJ2-2; D is uncertain. CDR1 and CDR2 from the germline V gene are LNHNV and YYDKDF (reference sequence). The germline V and J ends were trimmed by 1 base and 0 bases, with 12 bases remaining between them. The CDR3 is 17 residues long. CDR3 sequence reads: CATSRGVAVSNTGELFF. The CDR3 coding sequence is TGTGCCACCAGCAGAGGGGTGGCGGTTTCGAACACCGGGGAGCTGTTTTTT.

The chain couples TRBV23-1 to TRBJ1-1; D is uncertain. TRBV23-1 is given ORF status, its function remaining uncertain. CDR3 length: 16 amino acids. V was trimmed by 4 bases and J by 8 bases, leaving 23 bases between them. CDR3 amino acids: CASSLLHPVKPAEAFF. The DNA for the CDR3 is TGCGCCAGCAGTCTTCTCCACCCGGTGAAACCGGCCGAAGCTTTCTTT.

The genes are TRBV7-6 and TRBJ2-7, with 8 nucleotides matching TRBD1. Germline lookup yields CDR1 SGHVS and CDR2 FNYEAQ. The CDR3 is made up of 14 amino acids. Trimming took 4 bases from V and 3 from J; bases not matched to a gene: 5. CDR3 in DNA: TGTGCCAGCAGCTCCCGGACAGGGAGCTACGAGCAGTACTTC. Residues: CASSSRTGSYEQYF.

This chain links TRBV28 with TRBJ1-3; D unclear. Germline-derived CDR1 and CDR2 are MDHEN and SYDVKM. There are 11 residues in the CDR3. Trimming removed 8 bases at V and 4 bases at J, with 6 bases between. The CDR3 loop is CASRWGNTIYF. The CDR3 region has the DNA TGTGCCAGCCGGTGGGGAAACACCATATATTTT.

The CDR3 is CASSSNIEGCGGQQYF. The CDR3 DNA reads as TGTGCCAGCAGCTCCAACATAGAGGGGTGCGGGGGTCAGCAGTACTTC. V and J are TRBV5-6 and TRBJ2-7; 7 bases are shared with TRBD2. From germline, CDR1 is SGHDT and CDR2 YYEEEE. After removal of 3 bases from V and 8 bases from J, the junction contained 17 bases not matched to a gene. This CDR3 comprises 16 residues.

This chain connects TRBV6-4 to TRBJ1-2; tentatively, D is TRBD1 (5 bases). The CDR3 length is 15 residues. Deletions cut 0 bases from V and 4 bases from J, with 12 bases between. CDR1 and CDR2 from the germline V gene are MRHNA and SNTAGT. CDR3 region: CASSDSSGLFYGYTF. The CDR3 bases are TGTGCCAGCAGTGACTCTTCAGGGCTATTCTATGGCTACACCTTC.

The chain links TRBV5-1 to TRBJ2-3; the match to TRBD1 covers 8 bases. The CDR3 contains 15 residues. The ends lost 4 bases at V and 0 bases at J; junction bases unmatched: 4. Looked up from germline, CDR1 is SGHRS and CDR2 is YFSETQ. CDR3 in DNA: TGCGCCAGCAGCCCGGGACAGGAAAGCACAGATACGCAGTATTTT. It codes for CASSPGQESTDTQYF.

The genes are TRBV18 and TRBJ2-1, with D perhaps TRBD1 (5 bases). Germline V CDR1 and CDR2: KGHSH, LQKENI. Trimming removed 6 bases at V and 5 bases at J, with 11 bases between. CDR3 size: 13 residues. The CDR3 sequence: CASSPDRNNEQFF. The DNA of the CDR3 is TGTGCCAGCTCCCCAGACAGAAACAATGAGCAGTTCTTC.

This chain joins TRBV4-1 and TRBJ1-2; D call uncertain. Germline V gene data show CDR1 as MGHRA and CDR2 as YSYEKL. There are 15 residues in the CDR3. Between the trimmed V and J ends, which lost 3 bases and 2 bases, there was a span of 13 bases. The CDR3 here is CASSQLAEGNYGYTF. The CDR3 bases are TGCGCCAGCAGCCAGTTGGCGGAAGGAAACTATGGCTACACCTTC.